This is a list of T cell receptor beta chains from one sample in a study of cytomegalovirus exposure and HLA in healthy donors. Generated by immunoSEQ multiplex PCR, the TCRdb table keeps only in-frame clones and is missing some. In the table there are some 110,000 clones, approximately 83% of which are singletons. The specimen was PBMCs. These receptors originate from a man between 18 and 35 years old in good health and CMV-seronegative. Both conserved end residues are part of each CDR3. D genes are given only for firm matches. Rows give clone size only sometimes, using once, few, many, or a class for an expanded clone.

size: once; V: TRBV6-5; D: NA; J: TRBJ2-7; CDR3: CASSSPEEAPWGQYF; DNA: TGTGCCAGCAGCAGCCCAGAGGAGGCCCCATGGGGGCAGTACTTC
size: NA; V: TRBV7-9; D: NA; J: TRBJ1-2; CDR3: CSSSRVPGIGYTF; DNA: TGTTCCAGCAGCCGAGTACCGGGGATTGGCTACACCTTC
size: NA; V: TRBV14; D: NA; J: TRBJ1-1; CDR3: CASSQEGLTRAFF; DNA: TGTGCCAGCAGCCAGGAAGGACTGACAAGGGCTTTCTTT
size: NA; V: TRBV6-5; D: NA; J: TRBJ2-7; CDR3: CASTPDRSYEQYF; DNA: TGTGCCAGCACCCCCGACAGGAGCTACGAGCAGTACTTC
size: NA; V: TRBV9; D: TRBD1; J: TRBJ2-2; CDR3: CASSPGQGTGELFF; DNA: TGTGCCAGCAGCCCCGGACAGGGGACCGGGGAGCTGTTTTTT
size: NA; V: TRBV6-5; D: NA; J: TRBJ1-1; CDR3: CASSYGAGMVFF; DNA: TGTGCCAGCAGTTACGGAGCAGGGATGGTATTCTTT
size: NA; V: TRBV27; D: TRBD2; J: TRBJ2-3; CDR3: CASSLLADTDTQYF; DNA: TGTGCCAGCAGCCTACTAGCGGACACAGATACGCAGTATTTT
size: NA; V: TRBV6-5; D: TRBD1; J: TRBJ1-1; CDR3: CASRISWTGNTEAFF; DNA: TGTGCCAGCAGAATCAGCTGGACAGGGAACACTGAAGCTTTCTTT
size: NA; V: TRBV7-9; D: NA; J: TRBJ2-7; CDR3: CSSSPTRQTYYEQYF; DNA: TGTTCCAGCAGCCCGACGCGACAGACTTACTACGAGCAGTACTTC
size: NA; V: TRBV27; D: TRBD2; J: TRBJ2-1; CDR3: CASSLSMGLAGNEQFF; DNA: TGTGCCAGCAGTTTATCGATGGGACTAGCGGGCAATGAGCAGTTCTTC
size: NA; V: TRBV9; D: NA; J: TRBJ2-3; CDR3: CASSVGGSHTDTQYF; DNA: TGTGCCAGCAGCGTCGGCGGATCACACACAGATACGCAGTATTTT
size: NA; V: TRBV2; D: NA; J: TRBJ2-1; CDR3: CASSFRRGLYNEQFF; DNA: TGTGCCAGCAGTTTCAGGCGTGGCCTCTACAATGAGCAGTTCTTC
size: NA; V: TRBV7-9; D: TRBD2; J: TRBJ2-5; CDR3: CASSLERTSGRALLETQYF; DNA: TGTGCCAGCAGCTTAGAACGGACTAGCGGGAGGGCCCTTTTAGAGACCCAGTACTTC
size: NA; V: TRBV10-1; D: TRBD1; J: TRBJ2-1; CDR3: CASSDPDRGRHEQFF; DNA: TGCGCCAGCAGTGACCCGGACAGGGGTCGCCATGAGCAGTTCTTC
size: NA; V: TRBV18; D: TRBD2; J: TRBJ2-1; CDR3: CASSPPPAGVEREQFF; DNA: TGTGCCAGCTCACCTCCTCCAGCGGGAGTCGAACGTGAGCAGTTCTTC
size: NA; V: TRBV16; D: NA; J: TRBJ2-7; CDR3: CASSHVEDHSYEQYF; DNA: TGTGCCAGCAGCCACGTGGAGGACCACTCCTACGAGCAGTACTTC
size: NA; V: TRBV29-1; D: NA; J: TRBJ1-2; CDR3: CSVVGGSGYTF; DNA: TGCAGCGTTGTTGGAGGGTCCGGCTACACCTTC
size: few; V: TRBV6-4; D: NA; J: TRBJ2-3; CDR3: CASSDSGWAEGSGTQYF; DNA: TGTGCCAGCAGTGACTCGGGATGGGCAGAGGGATCCGGTACGCAGTATTTT
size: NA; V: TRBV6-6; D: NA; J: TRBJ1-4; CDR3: CASRGRTNEKLFF; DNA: TGTGCCAGCCGCGGGCGAACTAATGAAAAACTGTTTTTT
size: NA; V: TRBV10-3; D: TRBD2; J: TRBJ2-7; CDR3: CAIRNTSGSYEQYF; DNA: TGTGCCATCAGGAATACTAGCGGCTCCTACGAGCAGTACTTC
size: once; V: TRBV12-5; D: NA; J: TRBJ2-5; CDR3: CASGKLQGIMETQYF; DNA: TGTGCTAGTGGTAAATTACAGGGCATCATGGAGACCCAGTACTTC
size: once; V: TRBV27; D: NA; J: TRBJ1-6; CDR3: CASKGQGSSSYNSPLHF; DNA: TGTGCCAGCAAGGGGCAGGGGTCGAGCTCCTATAATTCACCCCTCCACTTT
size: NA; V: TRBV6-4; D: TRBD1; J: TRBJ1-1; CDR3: CASRKQGMGTEAFF; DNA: TGTGCCAGCAGGAAACAGGGGATGGGCACTGAAGCTTTCTTT
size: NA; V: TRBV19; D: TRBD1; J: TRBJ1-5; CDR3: CASSITKTGGGNQPQHF; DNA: TGTGCCAGTAGTATAACCAAGACAGGGGGCGGCAATCAGCCCCAGCATTTT
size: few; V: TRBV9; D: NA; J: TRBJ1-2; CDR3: CASSVEGANYGYTF; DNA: TGTGCCAGCAGCGTAGAGGGGGCTAACTATGGCTACACCTTC
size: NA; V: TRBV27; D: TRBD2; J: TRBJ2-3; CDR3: CASSLLDTSGRADTQYF; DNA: TGTGCCAGCAGTTTATTAGATACTAGCGGGAGGGCAGATACGCAGTATTTT
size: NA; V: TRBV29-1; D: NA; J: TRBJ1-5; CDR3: CSVRVSNQPQHF; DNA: TGCAGCGTTCGGGTAAGCAATCAGCCCCAGCACTTT
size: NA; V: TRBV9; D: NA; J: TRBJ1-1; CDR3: CASSPWEGRNTEAFF; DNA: TGTGCCAGCAGCCCATGGGAGGGGAGGAACACTGAAGCTTTCTTT
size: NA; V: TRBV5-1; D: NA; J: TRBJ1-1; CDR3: CASSWSLLNTEAFF; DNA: TGCGCCAGCAGCTGGAGTCTATTGAACACTGAAGCTTTCTTT
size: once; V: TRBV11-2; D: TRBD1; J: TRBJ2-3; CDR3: CASRQGNRGAGDTQYF; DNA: TGTGCCAGCAGGCAAGGGAACAGGGGGGCAGGAGATACGCAGTATTTT
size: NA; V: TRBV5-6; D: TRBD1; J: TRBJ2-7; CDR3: CASSYGTGSRDEQYF; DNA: TGTGCCAGCAGTTATGGGACAGGGAGTCGCGACGAGCAGTACTTC
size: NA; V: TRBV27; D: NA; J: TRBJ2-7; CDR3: CASSGQGLTYEQYF; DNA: TGTGCCAGCAGTGGTCAGGGGCTAACCTACGAGCAGTACTTC
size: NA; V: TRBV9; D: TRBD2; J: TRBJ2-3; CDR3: CASSVVGRTDTQYF; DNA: TGTGCCAGCAGCGTAGTCGGGAGGACAGATACGCAGTATTTT
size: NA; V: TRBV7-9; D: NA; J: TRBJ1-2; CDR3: CASSLEPGDDGYTF; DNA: TGTGCCAGCAGCTTAGAACCGGGGGACGATGGCTACACCTTC
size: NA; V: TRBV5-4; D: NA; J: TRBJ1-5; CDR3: CASSFGLSDQPQHF; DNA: TGTGCCAGCAGTTTCGGACTTTCTGATCAGCCCCAGCATTTT
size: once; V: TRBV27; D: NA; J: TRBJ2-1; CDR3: CASSPPTRWGNEQFF; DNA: TGTGCCAGCAGTCCTCCGACTAGATGGGGCAATGAGCAGTTCTTC
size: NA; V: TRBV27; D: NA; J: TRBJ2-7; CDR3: CASSLRAAAYEQYF; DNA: TGTGCCAGCAGTCTCAGGGCGGCAGCCTACGAGCAGTACTTC
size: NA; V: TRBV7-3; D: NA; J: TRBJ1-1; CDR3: CASTSRGSQTEAFF; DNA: TGTGCCAGCACCTCGAGGGGGAGTCAGACTGAAGCTTTCTTT
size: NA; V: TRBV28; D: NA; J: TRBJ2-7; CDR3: CASSLPQTWTVDASPGFEQYF; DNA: TGTGCCAGCAGTCTCCCCCAAACGTGGACAGTTGATGCGAGCCCCGGGTTCGAGCAGTACTTC
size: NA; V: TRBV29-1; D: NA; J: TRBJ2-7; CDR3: CSVETLYEQYF; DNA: TGCAGCGTTGAAACCCTATACGAGCAGTACTTC
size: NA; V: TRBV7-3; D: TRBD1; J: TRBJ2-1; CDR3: CASSSRDRIIGSYNEQFF; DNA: TGTGCCAGCAGCTCCCGGGACAGGATAATCGGCTCCTACAATGAGCAGTTCTTC
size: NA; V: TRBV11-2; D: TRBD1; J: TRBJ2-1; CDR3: CASSAGAGGNEQFF; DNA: TGTGCCAGCAGTGCAGGGGCAGGGGGAAATGAGCAGTTCTTC
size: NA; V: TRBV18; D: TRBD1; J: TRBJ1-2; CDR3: CASSPVGLQGARGYTF; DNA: TGTGCCAGCTCACCGGTGGGCTTACAGGGGGCGCGAGGCTACACCTTC
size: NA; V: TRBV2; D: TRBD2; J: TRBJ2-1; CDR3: CASSAVAGGEQFF; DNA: TGTGCCAGCAGCGCTGTAGCGGGAGGTGAGCAGTTCTTC
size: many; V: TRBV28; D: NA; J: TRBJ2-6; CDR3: CASSQRQVASSGANVLTF; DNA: TGTGCCAGCAGTCAGAGACAGGTCGCTTCCTCTGGGGCCAACGTCCTGACTTTC
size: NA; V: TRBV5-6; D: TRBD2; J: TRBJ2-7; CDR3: CASSSSGRTYEQYF; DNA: TGTGCCAGCAGCTCTAGCGGGAGAACCTACGAGCAGTACTTC
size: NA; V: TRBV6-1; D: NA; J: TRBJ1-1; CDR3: CASSEIPGVEAFF; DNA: TGTGCCAGCAGTGAGATACCGGGAGTTGAAGCTTTCTTT
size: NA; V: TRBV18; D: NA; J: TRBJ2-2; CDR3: CASSRRGSMTENTGELFF; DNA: TGTGCCAGCTCACGACGGGGGTCGATGACTGAAAACACCGGGGAGCTGTTTTTT
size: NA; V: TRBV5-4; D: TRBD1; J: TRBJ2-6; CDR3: CASSPGGTGANVLTF; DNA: TGTGCCAGCAGCCCAGGGGGCACTGGGGCCAACGTCCTGACTTTC
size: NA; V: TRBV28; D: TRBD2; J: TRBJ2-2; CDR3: CASTRGGNTGELFF; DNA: TGTGCCAGCACCCGGGGGGGGAACACCGGGGAGCTGTTTTTT
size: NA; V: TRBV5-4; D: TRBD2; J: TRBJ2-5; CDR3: CASSSGTSGRGKTQYF; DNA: TGTGCCAGCAGCTCCGGGACTAGCGGGAGGGGTAAGACCCAGTACTTC
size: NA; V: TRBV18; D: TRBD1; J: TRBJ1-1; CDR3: CASSPETPGGADTEAFF; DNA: TGTGCCAGCTCACCTGAAACCCCAGGGGGCGCGGACACTGAAGCTTTCTTT